The present entry profiles one TCR beta chain with its context. Its antigen is still unknown. This specimen belongs to a study of shared clonotypes between healthy human individuals. It was into CD45RA+ naive and CD45RA-negative memory subsets that the CD4+ cells were split. Broader study findings: Tissues were not sampled, only blood, and their repertoires likely differ.

Sorted-subset replicate PCR reactions were performed with about 200 ng DNA, corresponding to about 32,000 T cell genomes. The protocol was immunoSEQ multiplex PCR, while the TCRdb copy is restricted to in-frame clones and leaves out a portion. This sample has more than 150,000 clones, with approximately 61% found just once. The CDR3 totals 14 residues. The V end was cut by 3 bases, the J end by 4 bases, with 12 bases between. Germline CDR1 SGHNT, CDR2 YYREEE (reference sequence). This chain uses TRBV5-4 with TRBJ2-3; D unresolved. This TCR derives from a man aged 25-40 years in good health. The sequenced sample was memory CD4+ T cells sorted from blood. This sample's subset: CD45RA-negative fraction. CDR3 nucleotide sequence: TGTGCCAGCAGCTCCACGCAGCTCCCAGATACGCAGTATTTT. It encodes CASSSTQLPDTQYF.